What follows describes a single TCR beta chain. Its specificity is unknown. Noted time point: newly diagnosed, previously untreated cHL patient sample. These data are taken from a study of PD-1 blockade in classical Hodgkin lymphoma. Study results and limitations: Possibly reflecting disease activity or prior therapy, repertoire differences have causes that remain undefined. Compared with healthy donors, newly diagnosed patients reportedly showed lower baseline TCR diversity.

V was cut by 1 base and J by 7 bases, with 11 bases left in between. This CDR3 has 14 amino acids. Germline V gives CDR1 SGHTA, CDR2 FQGNSA. Profiled with immunoSEQ multiplex PCR; TCRdb holds only in-frame clones, not every one. The repertoire holds 20,000 to 25,000 clones, with 85% to 95% as singletons. This clonotype originated in a human donor with classical Hodgkin lymphoma. The sample was peripheral blood mononuclear cells (PBMCs). The chain carries TRBV7-2 and TRBJ2-1, with D perhaps matching TRBD1 or TRBD2 (5 bases each). CDR3 amino acids: CASSLGGWENEQFF. The CDR3 DNA reads as TGTGCCAGCAGCTTAGGGGGGTGGGAAAATGAGCAGTTCTTC.